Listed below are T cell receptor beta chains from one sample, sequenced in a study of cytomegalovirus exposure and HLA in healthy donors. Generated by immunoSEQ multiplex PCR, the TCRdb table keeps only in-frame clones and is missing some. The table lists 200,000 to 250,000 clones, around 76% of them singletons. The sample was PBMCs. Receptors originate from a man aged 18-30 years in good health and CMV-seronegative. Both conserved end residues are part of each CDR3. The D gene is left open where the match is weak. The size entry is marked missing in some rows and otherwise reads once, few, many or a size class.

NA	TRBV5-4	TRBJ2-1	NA	TGTGCCAGCAGAGGACAGAACAACAATGAGCAGTTCTTC	CASRGQNNNEQFF
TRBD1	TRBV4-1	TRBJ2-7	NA	TGCGCCAGCAGCCACGGACAGGGACGGTACGAGCAGTACTTC	CASSHGQGRYEQYF
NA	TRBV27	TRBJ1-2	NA	TGTGCCAGCAGTTTTCTGGGAGGAGGGTATGGCTACACCTTC	CASSFLGGGYGYTF
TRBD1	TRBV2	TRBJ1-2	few	TGTGCCAGCCAGGCGAACGGGACAGGGGGTTCCCCAATCTATGGCTACACCTTC	CASQANGTGGSPIYGYTF
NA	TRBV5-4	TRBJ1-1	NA	TGTGCCAGCAGCTTGGAAGCGAAGACTGAAGCTTTCTTT	CASSLEAKTEAFF
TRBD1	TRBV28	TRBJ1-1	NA	TGTGCCAGCATGGGGACAGGGGGTTCGAACACTGAAGCTTTCTTT	CASMGTGGSNTEAFF
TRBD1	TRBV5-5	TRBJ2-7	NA	TGTGCCAGCAGCATGGGGACCCGACAGGGGAACTCCTACGAGCAGTACTTC	CASSMGTRQGNSYEQYF
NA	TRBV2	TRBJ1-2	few	TGTGCCAGCAGTGAAGTAGGGGAGGGCTATGGCTACACCTTC	CASSEVGEGYGYTF
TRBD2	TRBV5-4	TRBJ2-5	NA	TGTGCCAGCAGCCCCTCCGGGACTAGCGGGATGGAGACCCAGTACTTC	CASSPSGTSGMETQYF
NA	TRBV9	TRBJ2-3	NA	TGTGCCAGCAGCGTAGACCCGGGTGTGGACGCGGGAAGGGGGGGTACGCAGTATTTT	CASSVDPGVDAGRGGTQYF
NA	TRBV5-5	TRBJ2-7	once	TGTGCCAGCAGCTCCGTAAGACAGAGGTACTACGAGCAGTACTTC	CASSSVRQRYYEQYF
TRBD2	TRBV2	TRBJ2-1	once	TGTGCCAGCAGTGAATCTTTGGCGGGAGAAAACAATGAGCAGTTCTTC	CASSESLAGENNEQFF
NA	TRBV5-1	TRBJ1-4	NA	TGCGCCAGCAGCCCCTACCTCCGGGATCGTGTGGAAAAACTGTTTTTT	CASSPYLRDRVEKLFF
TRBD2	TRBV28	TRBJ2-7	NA	TGTGCCAGCAGTTTATCCTCAGCTAGCGGGAGCTCCTACGAGCAGTACTTC	CASSLSSASGSSYEQYF
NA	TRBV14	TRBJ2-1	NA	TGTGCCAGCAGCCAAGTTTCTGGCGGGGACAATGAGCAGTTCTTC	CASSQVSGGDNEQFF
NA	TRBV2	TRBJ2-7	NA	TGTGCCAGCAGTGAGGGGCGGGATCGGATCTACGAGCAGTACTTC	CASSEGRDRIYEQYF
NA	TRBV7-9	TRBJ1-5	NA	TGTGCCAGCAGCCGAGGGGGGGGCAATCAGCCCCAGCATTTT	CASSRGGGNQPQHF
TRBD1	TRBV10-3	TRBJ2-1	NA	TGTGCCATCAGTCCATTTAGCGACAGGGACAATGAGCAGTTCTTC	CAISPFSDRDNEQFF
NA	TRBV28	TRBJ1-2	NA	TGTGCCAGCACCTCGGACAGCTACTATGGCTACACCTTC	CASTSDSYYGYTF
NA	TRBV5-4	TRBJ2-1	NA	TGTGCCAGCAGCTTGGCCTTATCGAGTTACAATGAGCAGTTCTTC	CASSLALSSYNEQFF
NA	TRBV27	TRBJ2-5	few	TGTGCCAGCAGTTTCGGCAGGGAAGGAGAGACCCAGTACTTC	CASSFGREGETQYF
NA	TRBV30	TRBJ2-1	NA	TGTGCCTGGAGTGAACAGGTTTACGGTGAGCAGTTCTTC	CAWSEQVYGEQFF
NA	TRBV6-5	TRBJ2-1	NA	TGTGCCAGCAGTTACTCGGGCAACAATGAGCAGTTCTTC	CASSYSGNNEQFF
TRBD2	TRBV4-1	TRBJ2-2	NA	TGCGCCAGCAGCCCCCTTGTACTAGCGGGAGCGAACACCGGGGAGCTGTTTTTT	CASSPLVLAGANTGELFF
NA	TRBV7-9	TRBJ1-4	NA	TGTGCCAGCAGGCCTGCGACAGGAAATGAAAAACTGTTTTTT	CASRPATGNEKLFF
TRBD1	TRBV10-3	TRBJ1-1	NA	TGTGCCATCAGTGAGGACAGGGCCTACACTGAAGCTTTCTTT	CAISEDRAYTEAFF
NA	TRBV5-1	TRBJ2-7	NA	TGCGCCAGCAGCCTGGGGACGGGATACGAGCAGTACTTC	CASSLGTGYEQYF
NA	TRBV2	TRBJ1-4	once	TGTGCCAGCAGAGCCCAACACAGTGAAAAACTGTTTTTT	CASRAQHSEKLFF